The sequence of this T cell receptor beta chain was determined in a study of Ad26.COV2.S vaccination and SARS-CoV-2 variants. Germline assignment: CDR1 SGHVS and CDR2 FNYEAQ. The CDR3 extends over 15 amino acids. The germline V and J ends were trimmed by 5 bases and 5 bases, with 15 bases remaining between them. Method: immunoSEQ multiplex PCR; TCRdb's copy keeps in-frame clones and lacks some. The repertoire holds a few hundred thousand clones, with 75% to 90% as singletons. The treatment here: roughly 18 received Ad26.COV2.S at low or high dose, single or two shots; about five received placebo; per-sample allocation not given. Sampling was performed 63 days after the first vaccine or placebo injection.

The sequencing here drew on peripheral blood, taken in a trial of Ad26.COV2.S vaccine versus placebo. This receptor was obtained from a person aged 18-60 years who received the Ad26.COV2.S COVID-19 vaccine or a placebo. This chain connects TRBV7-6 to TRBJ1-4, with D hard to call. The DNA for the CDR3 is TGTGCCAGCAGCATTCGAACATCTGCAAATGAAAAACTGTTTTTT. It encodes CASSIRTSANEKLFF.